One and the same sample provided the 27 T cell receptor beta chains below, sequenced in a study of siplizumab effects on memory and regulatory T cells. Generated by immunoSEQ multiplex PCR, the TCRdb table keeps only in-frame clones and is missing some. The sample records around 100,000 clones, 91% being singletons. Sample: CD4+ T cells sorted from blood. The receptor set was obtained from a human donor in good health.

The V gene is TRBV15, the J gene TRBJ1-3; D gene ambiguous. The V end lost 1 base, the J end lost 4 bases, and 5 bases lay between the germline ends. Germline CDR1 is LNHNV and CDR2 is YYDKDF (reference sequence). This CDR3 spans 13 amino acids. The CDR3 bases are TGTGCCACCAGCAGAGGGACCGGAAACACCATATATTTT. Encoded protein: CATSRGTGNTIYF.

The CDR3 loop is CASSITGLDSYEQYF. CDR3 nucleotides: TGTGCCAGCAGCATTACAGGGTTGGACTCCTACGAGCAGTACTTC. V gene TRBV7-2 combines with J gene TRBJ2-7; tentative D call: TRBD1 (6 bases). Trimming cost V 5 bases and J 0 bases, with 14 bases left between them. The CDR3 spans 15 residues. Germline V CDR1 and CDR2: SGHTA, FQGNSA.

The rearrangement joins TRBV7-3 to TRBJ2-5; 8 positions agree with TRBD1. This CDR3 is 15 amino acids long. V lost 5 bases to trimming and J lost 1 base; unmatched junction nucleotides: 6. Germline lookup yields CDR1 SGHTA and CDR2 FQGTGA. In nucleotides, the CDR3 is TGTGCCAGCAGCCTACAGACAGGGGTCCAAGAGACCCAGTACTTC. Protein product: CASSLQTGVQETQYF.

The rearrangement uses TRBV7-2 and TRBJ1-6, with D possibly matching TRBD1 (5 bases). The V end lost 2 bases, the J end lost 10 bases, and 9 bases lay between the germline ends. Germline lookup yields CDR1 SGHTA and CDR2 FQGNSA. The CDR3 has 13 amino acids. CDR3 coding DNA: TGTGCCAGCAGCTTATACGGGGACTCACCCCTCCACTTT. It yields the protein CASSLYGDSPLHF. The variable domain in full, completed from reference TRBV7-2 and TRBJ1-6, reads GAGVSQSPSNKVTEKGKDVELRCDPISGHTALYWYRQSLGQGLEFLIYFQGNSAPDKSGLPSDRFSAERTGGSVSTLTIQRTQQEDSAVYLCASSLYGDSPLHFGNGTRLTVT.

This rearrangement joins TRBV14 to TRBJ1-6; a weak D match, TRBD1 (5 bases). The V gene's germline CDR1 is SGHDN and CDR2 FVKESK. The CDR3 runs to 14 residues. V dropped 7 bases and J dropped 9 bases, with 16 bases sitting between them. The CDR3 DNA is TGTGCCAGCAACCATTGGGGGGAAGGTTCACCCCTCCACTTT. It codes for CASNHWGEGSPLHF.

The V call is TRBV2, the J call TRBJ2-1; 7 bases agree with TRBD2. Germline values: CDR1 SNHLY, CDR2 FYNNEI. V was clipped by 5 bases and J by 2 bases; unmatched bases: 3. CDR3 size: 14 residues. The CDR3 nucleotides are TGTGCCAGCAGTACTAGCGTGACCTACAATGAGCAGTTCTTC. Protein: CASSTSVTYNEQFF.

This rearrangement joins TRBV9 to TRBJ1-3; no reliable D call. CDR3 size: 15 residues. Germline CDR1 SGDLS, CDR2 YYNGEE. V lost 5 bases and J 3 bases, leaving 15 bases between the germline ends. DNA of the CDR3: TGTGCCAGCAGGGCAGAGCCTTGGGGTGGAAACACCATATATTTT. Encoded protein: CASRAEPWGGNTIYF.

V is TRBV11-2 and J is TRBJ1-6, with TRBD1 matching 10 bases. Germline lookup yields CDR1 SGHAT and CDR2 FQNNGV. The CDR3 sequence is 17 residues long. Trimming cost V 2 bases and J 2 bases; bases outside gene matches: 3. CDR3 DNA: TGTGCCAGCAGCTTACGGACAGGGGGGACCTATAATTCACCCCTCCACTTT. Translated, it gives CASSLRTGGTYNSPLHF.

Here the CDR3 reads CASSPLRGAPYNEQFF. DNA of the CDR3: TGTGCCAGCAGCCCACTCCGGGGGGCCCCCTACAATGAGCAGTTCTTC. This chain uses TRBV7-3 with TRBJ2-1, with a possible D match to TRBD2 (7 bases). Germline CDR1 and CDR2: SGHTA and FQGTGA. Trimming stripped 5 bases from V and 2 bases from J, with 16 bases between. The CDR3 consists of 16 residues.

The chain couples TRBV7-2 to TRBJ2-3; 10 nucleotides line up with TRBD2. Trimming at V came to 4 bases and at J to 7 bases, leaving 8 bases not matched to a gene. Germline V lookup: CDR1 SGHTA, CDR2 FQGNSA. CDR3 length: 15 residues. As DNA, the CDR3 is TGTGCCAGCAGCTCTCAGCGGGGGGGTACAAATACGCAGTATTTT. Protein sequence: CASSSQRGGTNTQYF.

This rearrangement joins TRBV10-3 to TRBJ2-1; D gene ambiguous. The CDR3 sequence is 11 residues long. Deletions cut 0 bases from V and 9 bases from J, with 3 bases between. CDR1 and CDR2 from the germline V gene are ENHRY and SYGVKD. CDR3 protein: CAISESAEQFF. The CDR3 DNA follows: TGTGCCATCAGTGAGTCAGCTGAGCAGTTCTTC.

CDR3 sequence reads: CASSLGSRGPDTQYF. CDR3 coding DNA: TGTGCCAGCAGTTTGGGGTCGAGAGGGCCAGATACGCAGTATTTT. This rearrangement joins TRBV28 to TRBJ2-3; D might be TRBD2 (5 bases). CDR1 MDHEN and CDR2 SYDVKM come from the germline V gene. V was cut by 3 bases and J by 4 bases, with 14 bases left in between. This CDR3 has 15 amino acids.

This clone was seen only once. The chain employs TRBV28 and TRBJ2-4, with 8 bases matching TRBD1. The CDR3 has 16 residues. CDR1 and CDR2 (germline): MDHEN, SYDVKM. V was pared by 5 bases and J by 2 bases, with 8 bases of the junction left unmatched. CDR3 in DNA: TGTGCCAGCAGTGACGGACAGGGCGTCACCAAAAACATTCAGTACTTC. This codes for CASSDGQGVTKNIQYF.

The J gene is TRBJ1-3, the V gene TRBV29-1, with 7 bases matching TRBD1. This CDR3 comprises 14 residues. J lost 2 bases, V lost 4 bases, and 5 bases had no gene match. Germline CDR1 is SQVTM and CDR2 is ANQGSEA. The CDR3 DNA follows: TGCAGCGTTGTTTCGCAGGGGGCTGGAAACACCATATATTTT. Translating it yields CSVVSQGAGNTIYF.

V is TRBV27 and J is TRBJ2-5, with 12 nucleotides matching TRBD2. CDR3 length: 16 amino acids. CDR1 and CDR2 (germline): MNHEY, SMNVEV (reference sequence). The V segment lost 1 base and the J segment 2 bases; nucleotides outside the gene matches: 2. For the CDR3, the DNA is TGTGCCAGCAGTTTATACACTAGCGGGGGGCAAGAGACCCAGTACTTC. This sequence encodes CASSLYTSGGQETQYF.

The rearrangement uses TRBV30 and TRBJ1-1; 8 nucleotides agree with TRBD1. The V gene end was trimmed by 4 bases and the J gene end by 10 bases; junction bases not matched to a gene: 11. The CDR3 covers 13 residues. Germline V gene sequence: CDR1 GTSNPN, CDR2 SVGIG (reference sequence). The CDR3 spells CAWTIDTGGIAFF. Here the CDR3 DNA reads TGTGCCTGGACTATCGATACAGGGGGTATAGCTTTCTTT.

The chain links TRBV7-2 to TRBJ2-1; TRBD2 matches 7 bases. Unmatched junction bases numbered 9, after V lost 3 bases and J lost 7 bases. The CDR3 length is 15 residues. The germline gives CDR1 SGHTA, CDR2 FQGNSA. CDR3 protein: CASSLDRTSWNEQFF. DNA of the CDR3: TGTGCCAGCAGCTTGGATCGGACTAGTTGGAATGAGCAGTTCTTC.

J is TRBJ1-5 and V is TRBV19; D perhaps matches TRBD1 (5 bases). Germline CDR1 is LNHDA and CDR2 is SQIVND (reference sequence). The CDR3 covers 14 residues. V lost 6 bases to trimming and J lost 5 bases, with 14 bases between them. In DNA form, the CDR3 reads TGTGCCAGTAGAAAACAATCCAGGGATCAGCCCCAGCATTTT. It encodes CASRKQSRDQPQHF.

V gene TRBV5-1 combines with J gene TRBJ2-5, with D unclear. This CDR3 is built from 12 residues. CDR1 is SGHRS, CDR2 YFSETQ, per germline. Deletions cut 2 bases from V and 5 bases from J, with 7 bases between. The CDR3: CASSFSRETQYF. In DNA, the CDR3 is TGCGCCAGCAGCTTCTCCCGGGAGACCCAGTACTTC.

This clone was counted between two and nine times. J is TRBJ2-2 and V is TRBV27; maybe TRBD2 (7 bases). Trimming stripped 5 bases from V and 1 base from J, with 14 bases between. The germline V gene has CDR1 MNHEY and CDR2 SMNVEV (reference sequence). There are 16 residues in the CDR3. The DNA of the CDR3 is TGTGCCAGCAGTAAGGGGGGGGCCTTGAACACCGGGGAGCTGTTTTTT. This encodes CASSKGGALNTGELFF.

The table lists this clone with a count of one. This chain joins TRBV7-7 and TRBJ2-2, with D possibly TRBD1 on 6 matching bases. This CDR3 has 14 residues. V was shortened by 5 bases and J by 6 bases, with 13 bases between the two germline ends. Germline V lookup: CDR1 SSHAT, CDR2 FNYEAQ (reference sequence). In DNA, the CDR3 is TGTGCCAGCAGCGGAAGAGGGGGACCCGGGGAGCTGTTTTTT. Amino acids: CASSGRGGPGELFF. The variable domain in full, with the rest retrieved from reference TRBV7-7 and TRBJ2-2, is GAGVSQSPRYKVTKRGQDVTLRCDPISSHATLYWYQQALGQGPEFLTYFNYEAQPDKSGLPSDRFSAERPEGSISTLTIQRTEQRDSAMYRCASSGRGGPGELFFGEGSRLTVL.

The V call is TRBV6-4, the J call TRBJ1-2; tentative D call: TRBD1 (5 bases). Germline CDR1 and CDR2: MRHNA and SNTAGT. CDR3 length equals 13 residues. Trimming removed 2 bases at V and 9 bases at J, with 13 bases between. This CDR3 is CASSDTRGIRYTF. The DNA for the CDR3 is TGTGCCAGCAGTGACACCCGGGGGATTCGCTACACCTTC.

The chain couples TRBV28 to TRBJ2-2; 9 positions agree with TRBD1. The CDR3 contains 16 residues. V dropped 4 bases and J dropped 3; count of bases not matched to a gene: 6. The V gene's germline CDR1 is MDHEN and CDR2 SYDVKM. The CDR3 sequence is CASSSPGQGHTGELFF. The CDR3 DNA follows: TGTGCCAGCAGTTCGCCGGGACAGGGCCACACCGGGGAGCTGTTTTTT. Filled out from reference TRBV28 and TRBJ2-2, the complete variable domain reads DVKVTQSSRYLVKRTGEKVFLECVQDMDHENMFWYRQDPGLGLRLIYFSYDVKMKEKGDIPEGYSVSREKKERFSLILESASTNQTSMYLCASSSPGQGHTGELFFGEGSRLTVL.

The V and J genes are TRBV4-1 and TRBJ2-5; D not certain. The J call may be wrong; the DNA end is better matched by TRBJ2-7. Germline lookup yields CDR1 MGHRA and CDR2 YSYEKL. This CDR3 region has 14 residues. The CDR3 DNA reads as TGCGCCAGCAGCCAAGATGGTGTAGCCTACGAGCAGTACTTC. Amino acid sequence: CASSQDGVAYEQYF.

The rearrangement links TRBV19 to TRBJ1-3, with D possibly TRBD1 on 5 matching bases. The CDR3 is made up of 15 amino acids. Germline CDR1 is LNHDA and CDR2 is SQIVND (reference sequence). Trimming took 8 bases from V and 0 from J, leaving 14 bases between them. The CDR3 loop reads CASAETEHSGNTIYF. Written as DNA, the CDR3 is TGTGCCAGTGCTGAGACAGAGCACTCTGGAAACACCATATATTTT.

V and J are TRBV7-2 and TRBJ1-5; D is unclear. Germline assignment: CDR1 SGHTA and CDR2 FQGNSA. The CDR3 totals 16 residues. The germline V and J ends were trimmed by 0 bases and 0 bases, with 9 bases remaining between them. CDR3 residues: CASSLAARYSNQPQHF. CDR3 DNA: TGTGCCAGCAGCTTAGCGGCACGGTATAGCAATCAGCCCCAGCATTTT.

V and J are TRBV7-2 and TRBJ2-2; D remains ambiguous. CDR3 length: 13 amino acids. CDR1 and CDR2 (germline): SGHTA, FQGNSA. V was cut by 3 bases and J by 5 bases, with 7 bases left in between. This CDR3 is CASSFAPTGELFF. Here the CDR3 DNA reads TGTGCCAGCAGCTTTGCCCCGACCGGGGAGCTGTTTTTT.